Listed below are T cell receptor beta chains from one sample, sequenced in a study of metastatic and nonmetastatic thyroid tumors. MiXCR was used by TCRdb to re-call the PCR reads. The sample yields 20,000 or so clones, 12% seen once. The sequenced sample was blood. Receptors were obtained from a male donor with papillary thyroid cancer or a benign thyroid nodule (not recorded which). Some clones in this sample may be carry-over from other donors' samples. The CDR3 runs from the conserved cysteine through the conserved F or W. D genes are given only for firm matches. Clone size is stated in some rows and not others, as once, few, many or a class when expanded.

abundance	d_gene	v_gene	j_gene	CDR3aa	CDR3nt
many	NA	TRBV6-1	TRBJ2-4	CASSRGLFNIQYF	TGTGCCAGCAGTAGGGGGTTATTCAACATTCAGTACTTC
many	NA	TRBV7-2	TRBJ2-1	CASSLGIHNEQFF	TGTGCCAGCAGCTTGGGAATCCACAATGAGCAGTTCTTC
medium-sized	NA	TRBV6-1	TRBJ2-7	CASSVFPPGVSGTPYEQYF	TGTGCCAGCAGTGTCTTCCCTCCAGGGGTGAGCGGTACCCCCTACGAGCAGTACTTC
once	TRBD1	TRBV7-8	TRBJ2-7	CASSSYQGAYEQYF	TGTGCCAGCAGTTCTTACCAGGGGGCCTACGAGCAGTACTTC
NA	TRBD2	TRBV20-1	TRBJ2-7	CSVPGLASEQYF	TGCAGTGTTCCGGGACTAGCCTCCGAGCAGTACTTC
NA	TRBD1	TRBV12-3/TRBV12-4	TRBJ2-7	CASSLRTGGEQYF	TGTGCCAGCAGTCTACGGACAGGCGGCGAGCAGTACTTC
medium-sized	NA	TRBV5-1	TRBJ2-6	CASSLGGSGANVLTF	TGCGCCAGCAGCTTGGGGGGCTCTGGGGCCAACGTCCTGACTTTC
many	NA	TRBV27	TRBJ1-4	CASSFRGEKLFF	TGTGCCAGCAGTTTTCGTGGGGAAAAACTGTTTTTT
many	TRBD2	TRBV20-1	TRBJ2-3	CSADGTSGTTDTQYF	TGCAGTGCTGATGGGACTAGCGGAACCACAGATACGCAGTATTTT
many	TRBD1	TRBV5-5	TRBJ2-7	CASSFLDRGAYEQYF	TGTGCCAGCAGCTTTCTTGACAGGGGTGCCTACGAGCAGTACTTC
many	NA	TRBV5-1	TRBJ2-3	CASSLGEATDTQYF	TGCGCCAGCAGCTTAGGGGAGGCCACAGATACGCAGTATTTT
NA	NA	TRBV5-1	TRBJ1-1	CASSSGCQEAFF	TGCGCCAGCAGCTCAGGATGTCAGGAAGCTTTCTTT
many	NA	TRBV28	TRBJ1-5	CASSLTEVAQPQHF	TGTGCCAGCAGTTTAACGGAGGTGGCTCAGCCCCAGCATTTT
few	TRBD2	TRBV7-8	TRBJ2-7	CASSLALAGGPMPYEQYF	TGTGCCAGCAGCTTAGCACTAGCGGGAGGGCCTATGCCCTACGAGCAGTACTTC
many	TRBD2	TRBV7-3	TRBJ2-1	CAKRGLAIYEQFF	TGTGCCAAAAGGGGACTAGCGATTTATGAGCAGTTCTTC
medium-sized	TRBD2	TRBV28	TRBJ2-1	CASSFPGTSGSSQFF	TGTGCCAGCAGTTTCCCCGGGACTAGCGGAAGTTCGCAGTTCTTC
many	NA	TRBV7-6	TRBJ1-6	CASSLAAGVGSPLHF	TGTGCCAGCAGCTTAGCGGCGGGGGTTGGTTCACCCCTCCACTTT
few	TRBD2	TRBV6-2/TRBV6-3	TRBJ2-2	CASDPGGNTGELFF	TGTGCCAGCGACCCGGGGGGTAACACCGGGGAGCTGTTTTTT
many	TRBD1	TRBV6-1	TRBJ1-4	CASRTDRGMVEKLFF	TGTGCCAGCAGGACCGACAGGGGAATGGTAGAAAAACTGTTTTTT
few	TRBD1	TRBV19	TRBJ2-3	CASMLTGGDMQYF	TGTGCCAGTATGCTTACAGGGGGAGATATGCAGTATTTT
many	NA	TRBV29-1	TRBJ2-3	CSVGGRDTQYF	TGCAGCGTTGGGGGACGGGATACGCAGTATTTT
many	NA	TRBV11-3	TRBJ1-1	CASSFGGVNTEAFF	TGTGCCAGCAGTTTTGGCGGGGTGAACACTGAAGCTTTCTTT
many	TRBD2	TRBV20-1	TRBJ2-5	CSARDRAGVGETQYF	TGCAGTGCTAGAGATCGAGCGGGAGTGGGGGAGACCCAGTACTTC
once	TRBD1	TRBV5-1	TRBJ2-3	CASSGTGGSDTQYF	TGCGCCAGCAGCGGGACAGGGGGCTCAGATACGCAGTATTTT
many	NA	TRBV10-2	TRBJ2-1	CASRQNEQFF	TGCGCCAGCAGACAGAATGAGCAGTTCTTC
few	NA	TRBV5-1	TRBJ1-2	CASRPGLYGYTF	TGCGCCAGCAGGCCGGGACTCTATGGCTACACCTTC
NA	NA	TRBV5-1	TRBJ2-2	CASSYSSALSTGELFF	TGCGCCAGCAGCTACTCTAGCGCTCTATCCACCGGGGAGCTGTTTTTT
many	NA	TRBV4-1	TRBJ2-2	CASSQGGAGFTGELFF	TGCGCCAGCAGCCAAGGTGGGGCGGGGTTCACCGGGGAGCTGTTTTTT
medium-sized	TRBD1	TRBV6-1	TRBJ1-1	CASSSTGTASNTEAFF	TGTGCCAGCAGTTCTACCGGGACAGCTTCGAACACTGAAGCTTTCTTT
NA	TRBD2	TRBV28	TRBJ2-1	CASSGSGLASLSGNEQFF	TGTGCCAGCAGCGGATCGGGACTAGCATCCCTTAGCGGGAATGAGCAGTTCTTC
medium-sized	NA	TRBV6-1	TRBJ2-3	CASSTSGGLSTDTQYF	TGTGCCAGCAGCACTTCCGGGGGACTTTCCACAGATACGCAGTATTTT
many	NA	TRBV27	TRBJ2-1	CASSSPGVSALLEQFF	TGTGCCAGCAGTTCCCCGGGGGTTAGCGCTTTACTTGAGCAGTTCTTC
NA	NA	TRBV12-3/TRBV12-4	TRBJ2-3	CASNVAVTDTQYF	TGTGCCAGCAACGTAGCGGTCACAGATACGCAGTATTTT
many	NA	TRBV15	TRBJ1-4	CATSRDRGFGNEKLFF	TGTGCCACCAGCAGAGATCGGGGGTTTGGTAATGAAAAACTGTTTTTT
few	TRBD1	TRBV6-6	TRBJ2-7	CASSYGQGSGQYF	TGTGCCAGCAGTTACGGACAGGGCTCCGGGCAGTACTTC
medium-sized	NA	TRBV28	TRBJ2-7	CASSFNPGRRPYEQYF	TGTGCCAGCAGTTTCAACCCGGGACGGCGGCCCTACGAGCAGTACTTC
many	NA	TRBV5-4	TRBJ2-6	CASSLSPLERSGANVLTF	TGTGCCAGCAGCTTGAGTCCGTTGGAGAGGTCTGGGGCCAACGTCCTGACTTTC
many	TRBD1	TRBV27	TRBJ2-2	CASRKNGQGVVGELFF	TGTGCCAGCCGTAAAAACGGACAGGGGGTTGTCGGGGAGCTGTTTTTT
medium-sized	TRBD2	TRBV6-1	TRBJ2-5	CASSELAGGPETQYF	TGTGCCAGCAGTGAACTAGCGGGAGGGCCAGAGACCCAGTACTTC
many	TRBD1	TRBV5-1	TRBJ2-1	CASSAGTGEGEQFF	TGCGCCAGCAGCGCCGGGACAGGGGAGGGTGAGCAGTTCTTC
many	TRBD1	TRBV5-8	TRBJ1-5	CASSYGQGSHQPQHF	TGTGCCAGCAGCTACGGACAGGGTAGTCATCAGCCCCAGCATTTT
few	TRBD1	TRBV6-6	TRBJ1-1	CASSYDRVYSTEAFF	TGTGCCAGCAGTTACGACAGGGTTTATAGCACTGAAGCTTTCTTT
many	NA	TRBV6-1	TRBJ1-5	CASTTPGGSVQHF	TGTGCCAGCACCACACCTGGGGGGTCCGTCCAGCATTTT
few	TRBD1	TRBV6-1	TRBJ2-1	CATGTGPYNEQFF	TGTGCCACCGGGACAGGGCCCTACAATGAGCAGTTCTTC
many	NA	TRBV4-1	TRBJ2-5	CASSQGQFGETQYF	TGCGCCAGCAGCCAAGGACAGTTCGGGGAGACCCAGTACTTC
NA	NA	TRBV10-3	TRBJ2-7	CAIRTGTLSEQYF	TGTGCCATCAGGACCGGGACACTCTCGGAGCAGTACTTC
medium-sized	TRBD1	TRBV12-3/TRBV12-4	TRBJ1-5	CASSRSDRVSNQPQHF	TGTGCCAGCAGTAGATCGGACAGGGTGTCCAATCAGCCCCAGCATTTT
medium-sized	NA	TRBV12-3/TRBV12-4	TRBJ2-7	CASSLWSSGPSYEQYF	TGTGCCAGCAGTTTATGGTCCAGCGGACCCTCCTACGAGCAGTACTTC